This is a list of T cell receptor beta chains from one sample in a study of blood T cell repertoires in COVID-19. Profiling relied on immunoSEQ multiplex PCR, and the TCRdb table lists in-frame clones only, not all of them. The sample lists 100,000 to 150,000 clones, more than 75% occurring once. The source material was peripheral blood. Every receptor here comes from a human donor in a cohort sampled during active COVID-19. Each CDR3 is given with its conserved first and last residue. D genes are given only for firm matches. Not all rows give a size; the values are once, few, many and, for expanded clones, a class.

J: TRBJ2-1; size: -; V: TRBV6-5; D: TRBD1; DNA: TGTGCCAGCAAAATAGGGGACAGGTCCTTCTATGAGCAGTTCTTC; CDR3: CASKIGDRSFYEQFF
J: TRBJ1-2; size: -; V: TRBV5-1; D: TRBD1; DNA: TGCGCCAGCAGCTTGGGGCCACAGGGGGCAATTGGCTACACCTTC; CDR3: CASSLGPQGAIGYTF
J: TRBJ2-1; size: few; V: TRBV30; D: TRBD1; DNA: TGTGCCTGGTTCCGGGACAGGGCGTACAATGAGCAGTTCTTC; CDR3: CAWFRDRAYNEQFF
J: TRBJ2-6; size: -; V: TRBV18; D: -; DNA: TGTGCCAGCTCACCAGTTACGGGCAGGGCTGGGGCCAACGTCCTGACTTTC; CDR3: CASSPVTGRAGANVLTF
J: TRBJ2-7; size: -; V: TRBV27; D: TRBD1; DNA: TGTGCCAGCAAAAGACAGGGGGTGAGCTCCTACGAGCAGTACTTC; CDR3: CASKRQGVSSYEQYF
J: TRBJ2-1; size: -; V: TRBV11-3; D: TRBD2; DNA: TGTGCCAGCAGCCGTACTAGCGGGGGATACAATGAGCAGTTCTTC; CDR3: CASSRTSGGYNEQFF
J: TRBJ2-5; size: -; V: TRBV27; D: -; DNA: TGTGCCAGCAGTCCCTTCAGGAGGTCAGCTGAGACCCAGTACTTC; CDR3: CASSPFRRSAETQYF
J: TRBJ1-4; size: -; V: TRBV28; D: -; DNA: TGTGCCAGCAGTTCATTTAGGGGGGGCGGTGAAAAACTGTTTTTT; CDR3: CASSSFRGGGEKLFF
J: TRBJ2-7; size: -; V: TRBV6-1; D: TRBD2; DNA: TGTGCCAGCAGTGAGGCCGCTGGGGGACTAGCGGGAGGGTCCTACGAGCAGTACTTC; CDR3: CASSEAAGGLAGGSYEQYF
J: TRBJ2-7; size: -; V: TRBV6-2/TRBV6-3; D: -; DNA: TGTGCCAGCAGTTTAACGCGGGACTACGAGCAGTACTTC; CDR3: CASSLTRDYEQYF
J: TRBJ2-1; size: once; V: TRBV19; D: -; DNA: TGTGCCAGTGTGGCAACAGGGCGCTCCTACAATGAGCAGTTCTTC; CDR3: CASVATGRSYNEQFF
J: TRBJ2-7; size: -; V: TRBV10-3; D: TRBD1; DNA: TGTGCCATCAGTGGTGCCACCTCCGGGACAGGGTCTTACGAGCAGTACTTC; CDR3: CAISGATSGTGSYEQYF
J: TRBJ2-2; size: -; V: TRBV4-1; D: -; DNA: TGCGCCAGCAGCCTGGGACAAGTCACCGGGGAGCTGTTTTTT; CDR3: CASSLGQVTGELFF
J: TRBJ2-7; size: -; V: TRBV29-1; D: TRBD2; DNA: TGCAGCGTATCTAGCGGGATGGGCTACGAGCAGTACTTC; CDR3: CSVSSGMGYEQYF
J: TRBJ2-7; size: few; V: TRBV11-1; D: -; DNA: TGTGCCAGCAGCCAAAACATCTACGAGCAGTACTTC; CDR3: CASSQNIYEQYF
J: TRBJ2-3; size: -; V: TRBV20-1; D: TRBD2; DNA: TGCAGTGCTAGTGGCCTGGGAGGGACGCGAAACTCCGCGATTTCAGATACGCAGTATTTT; CDR3: CSASGLGGTRNSAISDTQYF
J: TRBJ2-1; size: -; V: TRBV9; D: TRBD2; DNA: TGTGCCAGCAGCGCAAGCGGGAGCTCCTACAATGAGCAGTTCTTC; CDR3: CASSASGSSYNEQFF
J: TRBJ2-4; size: -; V: TRBV20-1; D: -; DNA: TGCAGTGCTAGTGGCCCGGGCCAGGGCATTCAGTACTTC; CDR3: CSASGPGQGIQYF
J: TRBJ2-1; size: once; V: TRBV11-3; D: TRBD1; DNA: TGTGCCAGCAGCTTGAAGGGACAGGGGTCCAATGAGCAGTTCTTC; CDR3: CASSLKGQGSNEQFF
J: TRBJ1-1; size: few; V: TRBV10-3; D: TRBD1; DNA: TGTGCCATCAGTGAACGGCCGGGACAGGGGGAAGCTTTCTTT; CDR3: CAISERPGQGEAFF
J: TRBJ2-7; size: -; V: TRBV7-2; D: -; DNA: TGTGCCAGCAGCTTAGGGCAGGGGCGCTACGAGCAGTACTTC; CDR3: CASSLGQGRYEQYF
J: TRBJ2-3; size: -; V: TRBV19; D: TRBD2; DNA: TGTGCCAGTAGTATTGGCGGGAGGGGAGATACGCAGTATTTT; CDR3: CASSIGGRGDTQYF
J: TRBJ2-3; size: -; V: TRBV3-1/TRBV3-2; D: -; DNA: TGTGCCAGCAGCCAAGGGACTGACTCTAGCACAGATACGCAGTATTTT; CDR3: CASSQGTDSSTDTQYF
J: TRBJ1-1; size: -; V: TRBV12-5; D: -; DNA: TGTGCTAGTGCTAAGACAGGATCGAACACTGAAGCTTTCTTT; CDR3: CASAKTGSNTEAFF
J: TRBJ2-3; size: -; V: TRBV28; D: -; DNA: TGTGCCAGCAGTTTATATCTAGCGAGCACAGATACGCAGTATTTT; CDR3: CASSLYLASTDTQYF
J: TRBJ1-1; size: -; V: TRBV18; D: -; DNA: TGTGCCAGCTCACCAGGACACACCACTGAAGCTTTCTTT; CDR3: CASSPGHTTEAFF
J: TRBJ2-5; size: -; V: TRBV28; D: TRBD2; DNA: TGTGCCAGCAGTTTTAGCGGGAGGGGGAAAGAGACCCAGTACTTC; CDR3: CASSFSGRGKETQYF
J: TRBJ1-1; size: -; V: TRBV30; D: TRBD1; DNA: TGTGCCTGGCAGGGGGCGCATACTGAAGCTTTCTTT; CDR3: CAWQGAHTEAFF
J: TRBJ2-5; size: -; V: TRBV28; D: -; DNA: TGTGCCAGCAGCACCGGGACTCCTCAAGAGACCCAGTACTTC; CDR3: CASSTGTPQETQYF
J: TRBJ2-1; size: -; V: TRBV2; D: -; DNA: TGTGCCAGCAGTGAACCCCGGGACTGGAACAATGAGCAGTTCTTC; CDR3: CASSEPRDWNNEQFF
J: TRBJ1-1; size: -; V: TRBV12-3/TRBV12-4; D: -; DNA: TGTGCCAGCAGCCCGGTGGTTAGCACTGAAGCTTTCTTT; CDR3: CASSPVVSTEAFF
J: TRBJ2-7; size: -; V: TRBV30; D: TRBD2; DNA: TGTGCCTGGAGTGGGCAGCGGGGAACCTACGAGCAGTACTTC; CDR3: CAWSGQRGTYEQYF
J: TRBJ2-2; size: -; V: TRBV4-3; D: TRBD2; DNA: TGCGCCAGCAGCATCGGACTAGCGGGATCCACCGGGGAGCTGTTTTTT; CDR3: CASSIGLAGSTGELFF
J: TRBJ1-3; size: once; V: TRBV5-6; D: -; DNA: TGTGCCAGCAGCTTCCACCTAGACACCATATATTTT; CDR3: CASSFHLDTIYF
J: TRBJ2-3; size: -; V: TRBV27; D: -; DNA: TGTGCCAGCAGTTTGGCTCAAAGCACAGATACGCAGTATTTT; CDR3: CASSLAQSTDTQYF
J: TRBJ2-7; size: -; V: TRBV30; D: TRBD2; DNA: TGTGCCTGGAGTAGCGGGAGAGCAGGTTACGAGCAGTACTTC; CDR3: CAWSSGRAGYEQYF
J: TRBJ1-1; size: -; V: TRBV5-1; D: TRBD1; DNA: TGCGCCAGCAGCTCACACGACCGGGACAGGAAAGAAGCTTTCTTT; CDR3: CASSSHDRDRKEAFF
J: TRBJ2-7; size: -; V: TRBV10-3; D: -; DNA: TGTGCCATCAGTGAGACTAGCTACGAGCAGTACTTC; CDR3: CAISETSYEQYF